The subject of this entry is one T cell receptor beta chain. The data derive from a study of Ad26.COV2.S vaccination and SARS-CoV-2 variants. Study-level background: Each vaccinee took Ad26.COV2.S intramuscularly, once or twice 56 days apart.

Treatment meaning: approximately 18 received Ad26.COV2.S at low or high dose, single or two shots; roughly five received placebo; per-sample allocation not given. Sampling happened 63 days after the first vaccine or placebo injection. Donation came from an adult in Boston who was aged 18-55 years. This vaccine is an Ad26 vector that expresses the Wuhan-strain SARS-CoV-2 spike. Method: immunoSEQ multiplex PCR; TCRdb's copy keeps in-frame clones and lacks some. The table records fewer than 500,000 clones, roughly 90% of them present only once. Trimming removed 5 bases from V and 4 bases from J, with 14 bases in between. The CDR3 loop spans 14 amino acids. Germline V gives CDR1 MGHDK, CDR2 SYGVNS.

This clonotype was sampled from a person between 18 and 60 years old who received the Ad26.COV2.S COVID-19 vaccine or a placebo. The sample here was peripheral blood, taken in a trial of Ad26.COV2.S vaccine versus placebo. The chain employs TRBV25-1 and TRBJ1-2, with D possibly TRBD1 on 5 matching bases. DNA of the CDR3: TGTGCCAGCAGTACAGGACGGGTGACCTATGGCTACACCTTC. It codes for CASSTGRVTYGYTF.